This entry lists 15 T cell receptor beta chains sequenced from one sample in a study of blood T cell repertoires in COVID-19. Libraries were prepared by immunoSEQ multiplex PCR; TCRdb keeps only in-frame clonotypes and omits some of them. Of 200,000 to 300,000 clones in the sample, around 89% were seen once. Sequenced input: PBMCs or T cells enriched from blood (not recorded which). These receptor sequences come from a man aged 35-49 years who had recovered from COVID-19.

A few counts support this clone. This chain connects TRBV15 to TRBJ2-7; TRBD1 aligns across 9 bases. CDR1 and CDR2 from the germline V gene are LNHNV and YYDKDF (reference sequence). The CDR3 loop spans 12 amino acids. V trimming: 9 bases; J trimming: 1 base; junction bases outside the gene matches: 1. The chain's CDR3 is CATGTGSYEQYF. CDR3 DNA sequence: TGTGCCACTGGGACAGGGTCCTACGAGCAGTACTTC.

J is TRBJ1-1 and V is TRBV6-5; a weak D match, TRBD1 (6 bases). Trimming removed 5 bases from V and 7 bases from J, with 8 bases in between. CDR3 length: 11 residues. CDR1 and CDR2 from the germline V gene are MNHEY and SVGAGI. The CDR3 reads CASSRQDEAFF. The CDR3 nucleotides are TGTGCCAGCAGTCGACAGGATGAAGCTTTCTTT.

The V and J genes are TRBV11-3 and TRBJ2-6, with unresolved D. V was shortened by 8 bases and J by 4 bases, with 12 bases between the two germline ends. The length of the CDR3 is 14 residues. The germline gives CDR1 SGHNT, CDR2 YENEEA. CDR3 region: CASSPARGANVLTF. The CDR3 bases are TGTGCCAGCTCCCCTGCCAGGGGGGCCAACGTCCTGACTTTC.

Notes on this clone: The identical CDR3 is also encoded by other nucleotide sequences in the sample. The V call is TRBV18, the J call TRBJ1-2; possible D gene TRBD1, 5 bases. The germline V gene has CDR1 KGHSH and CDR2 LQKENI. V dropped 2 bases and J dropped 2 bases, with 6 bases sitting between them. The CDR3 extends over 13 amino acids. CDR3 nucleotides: TGTGCCAGCTCACCAGACAGAAACTATGGCTACACCTTC. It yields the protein CASSPDRNYGYTF.

The CDR3 reads CASSLGHSNEQFF. CDR3 sequence (DNA): TGCGCCAGCAGCTTAGGACATAGCAATGAGCAGTTCTTC. The chain carries TRBV5-1 and TRBJ2-1; a weak D match, TRBD1 (5 bases). The ends were cut back, 2 bases at V and 6 bases at J, with 9 bases in the middle. The CDR3 spans 13 residues. CDR1 is SGHRS, CDR2 YFSETQ, per germline.

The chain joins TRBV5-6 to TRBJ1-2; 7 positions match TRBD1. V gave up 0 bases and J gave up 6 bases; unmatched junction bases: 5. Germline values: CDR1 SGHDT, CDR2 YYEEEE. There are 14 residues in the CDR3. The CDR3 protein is CASSLELQGHGYTF. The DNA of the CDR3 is TGTGCCAGCAGCTTGGAGTTACAGGGGCATGGCTACACCTTC.

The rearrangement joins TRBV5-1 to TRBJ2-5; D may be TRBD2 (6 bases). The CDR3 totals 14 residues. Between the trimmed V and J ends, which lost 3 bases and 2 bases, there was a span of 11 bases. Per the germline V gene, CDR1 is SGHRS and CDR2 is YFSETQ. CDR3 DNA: TGCGCCAGCAGCTCCCCGGGAGTTCAAGAGACCCAGTACTTC. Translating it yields CASSSPGVQETQYF.

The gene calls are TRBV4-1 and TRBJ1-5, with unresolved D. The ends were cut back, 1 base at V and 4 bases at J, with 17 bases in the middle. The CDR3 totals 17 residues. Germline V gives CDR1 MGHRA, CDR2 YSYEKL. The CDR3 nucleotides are TGCGCCAGCAGCCAAGTGCCAACAGTCCGGGGAAATCAGCCCCAGCATTTT. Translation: CASSQVPTVRGNQPQHF.

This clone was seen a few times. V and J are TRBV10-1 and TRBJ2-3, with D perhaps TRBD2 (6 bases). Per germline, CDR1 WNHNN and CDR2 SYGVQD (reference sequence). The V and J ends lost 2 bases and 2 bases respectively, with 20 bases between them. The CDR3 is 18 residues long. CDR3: CASSEDDIAGCDTDTQYF. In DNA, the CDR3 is TGCGCCAGCAGTGAGGACGATATTGCGGGATGTGACACAGATACGCAGTATTTT.

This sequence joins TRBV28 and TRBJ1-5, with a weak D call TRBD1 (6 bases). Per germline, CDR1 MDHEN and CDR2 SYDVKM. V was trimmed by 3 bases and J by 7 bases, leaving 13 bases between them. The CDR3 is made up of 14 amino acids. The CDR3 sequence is CASSLRPGDQPQHF. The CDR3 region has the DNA TGTGCCAGCAGTTTGAGGCCAGGGGACCAGCCCCAGCATTTT. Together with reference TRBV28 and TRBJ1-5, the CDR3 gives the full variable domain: DVKVTQSSRYLVKRTGEKVFLECVQDMDHENMFWYRQDPGLGLRLIYFSYDVKMKEKGDIPEGYSVSREKKERFSLILESASTNQTSMYLCASSLRPGDQPQHFGDGTRLSIL.

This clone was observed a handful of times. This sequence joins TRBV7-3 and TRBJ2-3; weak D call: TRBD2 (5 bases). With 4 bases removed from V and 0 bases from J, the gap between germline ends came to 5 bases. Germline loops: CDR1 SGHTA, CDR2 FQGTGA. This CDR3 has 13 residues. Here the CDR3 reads CASSWTSTDTQYF. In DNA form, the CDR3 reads TGTGCCAGCAGCTGGACTAGCACAGATACGCAGTATTTT.

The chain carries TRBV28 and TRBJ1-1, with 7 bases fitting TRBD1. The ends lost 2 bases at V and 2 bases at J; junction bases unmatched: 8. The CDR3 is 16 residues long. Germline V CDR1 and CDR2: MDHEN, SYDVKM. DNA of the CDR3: TGTGCCAGCAGTTTAGTGGGCCGACAGGGAAACACTGAAGCTTTCTTT. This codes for CASSLVGRQGNTEAFF.

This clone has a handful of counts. DNA for the CDR3: TGTGCCAGCAGTGTACTAGCGGGGGAGCAGTTCTTC. This sequence encodes CASSVLAGEQFF. This chain uses TRBV2 with TRBJ2-1, with 10 bases matching TRBD2. The CDR3 consists of 12 residues. CDR1 is SNHLY and CDR2 is FYNNEI in the germline V gene. The V and J ends lost 4 bases and 10 bases, in that order; junction bases with no gene match: 1.

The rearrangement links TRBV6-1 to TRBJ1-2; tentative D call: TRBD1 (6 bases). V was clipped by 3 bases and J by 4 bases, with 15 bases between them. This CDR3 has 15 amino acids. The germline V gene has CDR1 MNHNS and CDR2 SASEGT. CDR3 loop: CASSEGATGGYGYTF. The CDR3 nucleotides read TGTGCCAGCAGTGAGGGCGCGACAGGCGGCTATGGCTACACCTTC.

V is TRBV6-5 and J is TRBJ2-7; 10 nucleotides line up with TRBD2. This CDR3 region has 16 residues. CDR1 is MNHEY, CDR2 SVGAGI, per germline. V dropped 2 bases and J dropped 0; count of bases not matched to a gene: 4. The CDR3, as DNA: TGTGCCAGCAGTTACAGGCCTAGCGGGGGCTCCTACGAGCAGTACTTC. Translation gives CASSYRPSGGSYEQYF.